This TCR beta chain comes out of a study of T cell clonality in common variable immunodeficiency. This clone was detected ten times or more. The CDR3 is cut off 3 residues early in the read; its end comes from the germline J gene. Profiled with immunoSEQ multiplex PCR; TCRdb holds only in-frame clones, not every one. The table lists approximately 75,000 clones, with no singletons. Trimming pared 3 bases from V and 4 bases from J, leaving 10 bases between. This CDR3 is 14 amino acids long. Germline V CDR1 and CDR2: KGHSH, LQKENI. V usage is TRBV18 and J usage is TRBJ1-5, with D perhaps matching TRBD1 (6 bases). The sample comprised peripheral blood mononuclear cells. This TCR came from a person aged 18-70 years in good health. CDR3 residues: CASSPRDTNQPQHF. The CDR3 DNA, read in part, is TGTGCCAGCTCACCCCGGGACACAAATCAGCCC.